This T cell receptor beta chain was sequenced in a study of cytomegalovirus exposure and HLA in healthy donors. Study findings and constraints: The authors excluded some V segments, including TRBV6-2 and TRBV6-3, as indistinguishable. Many donors shared some public TCRs, even though most TCR sequences were rare.

Remarks on this clone: Its target is not known.

PCR amplification relied on 60 Vbeta primers (plus 13 Jbeta primers). Generated by immunoSEQ multiplex PCR, the TCRdb table keeps only in-frame clones and is missing some. In the table there are 150,000 to 200,000 clones, roughly four fifths of which are singletons. CDR1 and CDR2 from the germline V gene are SGHTS and YDEGEE. The V gene end was trimmed by 0 bases and the J gene end by 3 bases; junction bases not matched to a gene: 14. The length of the CDR3 is 19 residues. Sequences were obtained from PBMCs. The chain uses TRBV5-8 and TRBJ2-7, with 11 bases aligning to TRBD2. The receptor's source is a woman younger than 30 in good health and CMV-seronegative. CDR3 DNA: TGTGCCAGCAGCTTGGTTTCGGGGGGACTAGCGGACAGACACTACGAGCAGTACTTC. Protein sequence: CASSLVSGGLADRHYEQYF.